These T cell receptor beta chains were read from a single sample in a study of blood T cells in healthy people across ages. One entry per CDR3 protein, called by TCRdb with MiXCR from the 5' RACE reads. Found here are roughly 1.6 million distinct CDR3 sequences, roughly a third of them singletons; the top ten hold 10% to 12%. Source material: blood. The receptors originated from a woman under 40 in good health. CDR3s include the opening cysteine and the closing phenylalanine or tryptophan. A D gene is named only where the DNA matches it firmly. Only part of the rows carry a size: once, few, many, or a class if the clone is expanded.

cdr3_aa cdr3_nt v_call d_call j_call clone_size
CASSTTGLISYEQYF TGCGCCAGCAGCACCACAGGGCTTATCTCCTACGAGCAGTACTTC TRBV5-1 NA TRBJ2-7 few
CASSASGTRSTDTQYF TGTGCCAGCAGCGCCAGCGGGACCCGAAGCACAGATACGCAGTATTTT TRBV7-3 TRBD2 TRBJ2-3 NA
CASSLGTGGNDEQFF TGTGCCAGCAGCTTGGGGACAGGGGGAAACGATGAGCAGTTCTTC TRBV5-8 TRBD1 TRBJ2-1 NA
CASHADTCYEQYF TGTGCCAGTCACGCTGACACCTGCTACGAGCAGTACTTC TRBV2 NA TRBJ2-7 NA
CSARTGYGEQYF TGCAGTGCTAGAACAGGGTACGGCGAGCAGTACTTC TRBV20-1 NA TRBJ2-7 NA
CASSVEDSDQPQHF TGTGCCAGCAGCGTTGAGGATAGCGATCAGCCCCAGCATTTT TRBV9 NA TRBJ1-5 NA
CASRSGLPNYGYTF TGTGCCAGCAGATCCGGGTTACCTAACTATGGCTACACCTTC TRBV28 NA TRBJ1-2 NA
CASGSGRALNEQFF TGCGCCAGCGGGAGCGGGAGGGCCTTGAATGAGCAGTTCTTC TRBV5-1 TRBD2 TRBJ2-1 NA
CASRGGLAGATEQYF TGTGCCAGCAGAGGGGGACTAGCGGGAGCTACCGAGCAGTACTTC TRBV2 TRBD2 TRBJ2-7 NA
CASSYYRGDYGNEQFF TGTGCCAGCAGCTACTACCGGGGGGACTATGGGAATGAGCAGTTCTTC TRBV5-6 TRBD2 TRBJ2-1 many
CASRDGGGTEAFF TGTGCCAGCAGGGACGGAGGGGGGACTGAAGCTTTCTTT TRBV6-1 NA TRBJ1-1 NA
CSLLASVYNEQFF TGCAGCCTCCTCGCTAGCGTGTACAATGAGCAGTTCTTC TRBV20-1 NA TRBJ2-1 NA
CASSMGQGAREQYF TGCGCCAGCAGCATGGGACAGGGGGCGAGGGAGCAGTACTTC TRBV4-1 TRBD1 TRBJ2-7 many
CASSWVSIAGDLTDTQYF TGTGCCAGCAGCTGGGTCTCTATAGCGGGGGACCTCACAGATACGCAGTATTTT TRBV7-8 TRBD2 TRBJ2-3 NA
CAWSRGISYNEQFF TGTGCCTGGAGTCGGGGGATTAGTTACAATGAGCAGTTCTTC TRBV30 NA TRBJ2-1 few
CASSQRELAFFRYF TGTGCCAGCAGCCAGAGAGAACTAGCCTTCTTCAGGTACTTC TRBV9 NA TRBJ2-5 NA
CASSLQTENYGYTF TGTGCCAGCAGCCTACAGACAGAAAACTATGGCTACACCTTC TRBV7-9 NA TRBJ1-2 few
CASSPPMKGYAETQYF TGTGCCAGCTCACCACCGATGAAGGGGTATGCGGAGACCCAGTACTTC TRBV18 NA TRBJ2-5 few
CASSFPGTSSYNEQFF TGTGCCAGCAGTTTCCCCGGGACTAGCTCCTACAATGAGCAGTTCTTC TRBV6-6 TRBD2 TRBJ2-1 few
CASSLTSLVYEQYF TGTGCCAGCAGTTTGACTAGTTTGGTTTACGAGCAGTACTTC TRBV28 NA TRBJ2-7 few
CASSPQGSGYGYTF TGTGCCAGCAGTCCTCAGGGTTCGGGCTATGGCTACACCTTC TRBV2 NA TRBJ1-2 NA
CASSLLAVAQEASGYHNEQFF TGTGCCAGCAGTTTACTGGCAGTGGCACAGGAGGCTAGCGGATACCACAATGAGCAGTTCTTC TRBV27 TRBD2 TRBJ2-1 NA
CATPLPGETSAPPNTQYF TGTGCCACCCCACTCCCGGGGGAGACTAGCGCACCCCCAAATACGCAGTATTTT TRBV2 TRBD2 TRBJ2-3 few
CASSFGQLGETQYF TGTGCCAGCAGTTTCGGACAGCTGGGAGAGACCCAGTACTTC TRBV6-6 NA TRBJ2-5 NA
CSANEQYF TGCAGTGCTAACGAGCAGTACTTC TRBV20-1 NA TRBJ2-7 many
CASSQDVPSGPNEQFF TGTGCCAGCAGCCAAGATGTCCCTAGCGGTCCCAATGAGCAGTTCTTC TRBV4-2 TRBD2 TRBJ2-1 few
CASSEATGTGVTPLHF TGTGCCAGCAGTGAAGCGACCGGGACAGGGGTAACACCCCTCCACTTT TRBV6-1 TRBD1 TRBJ1-6 NA
CATGDGLTDTQYF TGTGCCACTGGGGACGGACTCACAGATACGCAGTATTTT TRBV15 NA TRBJ2-3 NA
CASSPEGLGGHNEQFF TGTGCCAGCAGCCCTGAGGGGTTGGGGGGCCACAATGAGCAGTTCTTC TRBV9 NA TRBJ2-1 few
CSARAGQGRIGQYF TGCAGTGCTAGAGCGGGACAGGGTCGTATAGGGCAGTACTTC TRBV20-1 TRBD1 TRBJ2-7 few
CSARALLAGYNEQFF TGCAGTGCTAGAGCCCTACTAGCGGGGTACAATGAGCAGTTCTTC TRBV20-1 TRBD2 TRBJ2-1 NA
CASSSSQGGEQYF TGTGCCAGCAGCTCGTCACAGGGGGGCGAGCAGTACTTC TRBV11-2 TRBD1 TRBJ2-7 many
CASSRWDSTDTQYF TGTGCCAGCAGCCGCTGGGACAGCACAGATACGCAGTATTTT TRBV3-1 NA TRBJ2-3 NA
CASSPGTSGHEQYF TGTGCCAGCAGCCCGGGGACTAGCGGGCACGAGCAGTACTTC TRBV5-6 TRBD2 TRBJ2-7 many
CSVPLAGYYNEQYF TGCAGCGTTCCACTAGCGGGGTACTACAATGAGCAGTACTTC TRBV29-1 TRBD2 TRBJ2-7 NA
CASSLSPGHMNTEAFF TGTGCCAGCAGCTTAAGCCCCGGACACATGAACACTGAAGCTTTCTTT TRBV7-3 NA TRBJ1-1 NA
CASGLGQGSYNEQFF TGTGCTAGTGGTTTGGGACAGGGGAGTTACAATGAGCAGTTCTTC TRBV12-5 TRBD1 TRBJ2-1 NA
CASSPVGGGAYEQYF TGTGCCAGCTCACCGGTAGGGGGTGGAGCCTACGAGCAGTACTTC TRBV18 NA TRBJ2-7 few
CAGSGRPNAEAFF TGTGCCGGCTCAGGGAGGCCGAACGCTGAAGCTTTCTTT TRBV6-1 NA TRBJ1-1 NA
CSVGAQGSYSKRGYTF TGCAGCGTGGGAGCTCAGGGCAGTTATTCCAAGAGGGGCTACACCTTC TRBV29-1 NA TRBJ1-2 NA
CASSRTRDNEQFF TGTGCCAGCAGCCGGACCAGGGACAATGAGCAGTTCTTC TRBV7-2 NA TRBJ2-1 few
CAIRRDTQETQYF TGTGCCATCAGGAGGGACACTCAGGAGACCCAGTACTTC TRBV10-3 NA TRBJ2-5 many
CASSWQGASQPQHF TGTGCCAGCAGCTGGCAGGGGGCTAGTCAGCCCCAGCATTTT TRBV7-2 TRBD1 TRBJ1-5 few
CASSRSRLVPDTQYF TGTGCCAGCAGCCGCTCGAGACTAGTTCCAGATACGCAGTATTTT TRBV3-1 NA TRBJ2-3 NA
CSATGRRERINEQFF TGCAGTGCTACGGGCCGGCGGGAACGGATCAATGAGCAGTTCTTC TRBV20-1 NA TRBJ2-1 NA
CATGGRTGKAEAFF TGTGCCACCGGTGGAAGGACAGGGAAGGCTGAAGCTTTCTTT TRBV24-1 TRBD1 TRBJ1-1 few
CASSPQGVKLFF TGTGCCAGCTCACCACAGGGGGTAAAACTGTTTTTT TRBV18 NA TRBJ1-4 NA
CASSLANQGDTQYF TGCGCCAGCAGCTTAGCAAATCAGGGGGATACGCAGTATTTT TRBV5-1 NA TRBJ2-3 few
CSAQGVYGSYEQYF TGCAGTGCCCAGGGGGTCTATGGCTCCTACGAGCAGTACTTC TRBV20-1 TRBD1 TRBJ2-7 NA
CSARDRLAMNEQFF TGCAGTGCTAGAGATCGGCTAGCGATGAATGAGCAGTTCTTC TRBV20-1 NA TRBJ2-1 NA
CSASVPDQPQHF TGCAGTGCTAGCGTTCCGGATCAGCCCCAGCATTTT TRBV20-1 NA TRBJ1-5 few
CASRTGAGYNEQFF TGTGCCAGCAGGACAGGGGCCGGTTACAATGAGCAGTTCTTC TRBV12-3/TRBV12-4 TRBD1 TRBJ2-1 few
CASSLRTGIPEAFF TGTGCCAGCAGTCTCCGGACAGGGATCCCTGAAGCTTTCTTT TRBV27 TRBD1 TRBJ1-1 NA
CSVQGGGRQGTDTQYF TGCAGCGTTCAGGGGGGGGGTAGACAGGGCACAGATACGCAGTATTTT TRBV29-1 NA TRBJ2-3 few
CASSQNTGQGYGYTF TGTGCCAGCAGCCAAAACACGGGACAGGGGTATGGCTACACCTTC TRBV3-1 TRBD1 TRBJ1-2 few
CASSGFSGPPGDTQYF TGTGCCAGCAGTGGGTTTAGCGGGCCCCCTGGGGATACGCAGTATTTT TRBV2 TRBD2 TRBJ2-3 NA